These 6 T cell receptor beta chains were all obtained from the same sample, sequenced in a study of T cell changes during pregnancy in multiple sclerosis. Repertoires were generated with immunoSEQ multiplex PCR, while TCRdb's copy carries only in-frame clones and drops some. The table lists roughly 74,000 clones, roughly nine tenths of them singletons. Sequencing used peripheral blood, obtained before pregnancy. These receptors were obtained from a female donor with multiple sclerosis, enrolled in a pregnancy study.

V usage is TRBV6-5 and J usage is TRBJ2-4, with D possibly matching TRBD1 (5 bases). V was shortened by 6 bases and J by 6 bases, with 15 bases between the two germline ends. Per germline, CDR1 MNHEY and CDR2 SVGAGI. The CDR3 loop spans 14 amino acids. CDR3 sequence (DNA): TGTGCCAGCAGACGGACAACTATGACAAACATTCAGTACTTC. This gives the protein CASRRTTMTNIQYF.

The chain combines TRBV11-2 with TRBJ2-3; 8 nucleotides align to TRBD2. Trimming at V came to 4 bases and at J to 1 base, leaving 7 bases not matched to a gene. Germline V CDR1 and CDR2: SGHAT, FQNNGV. The CDR3 has 16 amino acids. The CDR3 here is CASSYHGGAGTDTQYF. The DNA of the CDR3 is TGTGCCAGCAGCTACCACGGGGGGGCGGGCACAGATACGCAGTATTTT.

This chain joins TRBV30 and TRBJ1-2, with 7 bases fitting TRBD1. This CDR3 has 14 residues. V trimming: 0 bases; J trimming: 8 bases; junction bases outside the gene matches: 9. From germline, CDR1 is GTSNPN and CDR2 SVGIG (reference sequence). The CDR3 is CAWSVVRSGGGYTF. The CDR3 region has the DNA TGTGCCTGGAGTGTAGTTCGGTCAGGGGGAGGCTACACCTTC.

This clone was observed a few times. This chain uses TRBV7-2 with TRBJ2-7, with D unresolved. Germline lookup yields CDR1 SGHTA and CDR2 FQGNSA. The CDR3 covers 14 residues. V lost 1 base and J 3 bases, leaving 10 bases between the germline ends. The DNA of the CDR3 is TGTGCCAGCAGCTTAGGAGGCACACTCTACGAGCAGTACTTC. It yields the protein CASSLGGTLYEQYF.

This rearrangement joins TRBV2 to TRBJ1-2; 7 bases fit TRBD1. In germline, CDR1 is SNHLY, CDR2 FYNNEI. The CDR3 covers 15 residues. V lost 7 bases to trimming and J lost 4 bases; unmatched junction nucleotides: 12. The CDR3 nucleotides are TGTGCCAGCACCCTTCAGGGGGGCGCCCCCTATGGCTACACCTTC. It translates to CASTLQGGAPYGYTF.

The genes are TRBV7-2 and TRBJ2-7; 7 positions match TRBD1. Germline CDR1 is SGHTA and CDR2 is FQGNSA. With 2 bases clipped from V and 3 bases from J, the junction kept 19 bases outside the gene matches. This CDR3 spans 19 amino acids. The CDR3 DNA follows: TGTGCCAGCAGCTTAATTGGCGGCCTCACAGGGGATTTTTTCTACGAGCAGTACTTC. Encoded protein: CASSLIGGLTGDFFYEQYF.